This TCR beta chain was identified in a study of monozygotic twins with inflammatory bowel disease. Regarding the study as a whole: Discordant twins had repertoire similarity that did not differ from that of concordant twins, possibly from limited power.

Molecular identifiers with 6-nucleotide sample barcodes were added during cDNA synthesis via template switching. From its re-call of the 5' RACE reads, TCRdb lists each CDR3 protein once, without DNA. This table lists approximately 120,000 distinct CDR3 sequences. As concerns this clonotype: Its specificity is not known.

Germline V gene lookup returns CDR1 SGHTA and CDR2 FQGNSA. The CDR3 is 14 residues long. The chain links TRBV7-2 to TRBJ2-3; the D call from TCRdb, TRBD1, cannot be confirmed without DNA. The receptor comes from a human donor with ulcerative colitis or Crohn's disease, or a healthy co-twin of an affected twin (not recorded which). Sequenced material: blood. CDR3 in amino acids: CASSPTGFVDTQYF.